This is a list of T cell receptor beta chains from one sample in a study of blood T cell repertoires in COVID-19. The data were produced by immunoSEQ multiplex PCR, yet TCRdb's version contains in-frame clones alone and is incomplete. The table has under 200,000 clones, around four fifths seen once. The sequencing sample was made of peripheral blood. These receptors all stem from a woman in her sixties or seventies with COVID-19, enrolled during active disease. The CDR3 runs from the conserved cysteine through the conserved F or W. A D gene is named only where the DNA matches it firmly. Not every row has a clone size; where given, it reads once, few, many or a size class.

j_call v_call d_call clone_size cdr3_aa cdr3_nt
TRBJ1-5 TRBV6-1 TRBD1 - CASSGLGQGVDKPQHF TGTGCCAGCAGTGGCCTCGGACAGGGGGTGGATAAGCCCCAGCATTTT
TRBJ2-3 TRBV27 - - CASGLQTKLTDTQYF TGTGCCAGCGGGCTACAGACCAAATTGACAGATACGCAGTATTTT
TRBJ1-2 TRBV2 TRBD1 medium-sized CASSRRGDYGYTF TGTGCCAGCAGCCGCAGGGGGGACTATGGCTACACCTTC
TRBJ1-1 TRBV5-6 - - CASSLVAVNTEAFF TGTGCCAGCAGCTTGGTGGCGGTGAACACTGAAGCTTTCTTT
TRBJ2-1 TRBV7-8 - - CASRESPGVGYNEQFF TGTGCCAGCAGGGAAAGTCCGGGGGTTGGATACAATGAGCAGTTCTTC
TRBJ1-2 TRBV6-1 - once CASSDFSGRTDGYTF TGTGCCAGCAGTGATTTCTCCGGGAGGACTGATGGCTACACCTTC
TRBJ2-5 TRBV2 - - CASSEGPSRSETQYF TGTGCCAGCAGTGAAGGTCCTAGTCGGTCAGAGACCCAGTACTTC
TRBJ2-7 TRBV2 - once CASRAGSSGEQYF TGTGCCAGCAGGGCCGGGTCCAGCGGCGAGCAGTACTTC
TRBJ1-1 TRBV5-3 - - CARSLDRVRGTEAFF TGTGCCAGAAGCTTGGATCGGGTCAGGGGCACTGAAGCTTTCTTT
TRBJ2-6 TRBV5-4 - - CASSFGTQGANVLTF TGTGCCAGCAGCTTTGGGACACAGGGGGCCAACGTCCTGACTTTC
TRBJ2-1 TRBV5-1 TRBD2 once CASSSSTSGGVVNEQFF TGCGCCAGCAGCTCCTCGACTAGCGGGGGGGTAGTAAATGAGCAGTTCTTC
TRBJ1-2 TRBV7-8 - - CASSSREGRPYGYTF TGTGCCAGCAGCTCCAGGGAGGGACGGCCCTATGGCTACACCTTC
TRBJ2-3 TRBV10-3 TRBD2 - CAISESPSGGANTQYF TGTGCCATCAGTGAGTCTCCTAGCGGGGGGGCGAATACGCAGTATTTT
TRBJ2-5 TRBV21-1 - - CASAGGETQYF TGTGCCAGCGCAGGGGGGGAGACCCAGTACTTC
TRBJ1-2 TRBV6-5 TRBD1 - CASSSQTGDYGYTF TGTGCCAGCAGTTCCCAGACAGGGGACTATGGCTACACCTTC